This paragraph covers one T cell receptor beta chain sequence. The clone's antigen remains unknown. Base qualities were left out, and no much larger clone turns up one base away. Spanning cysteine to phenylalanine, the CDR3 consists of 15 amino acids. Just the 45-base CDR3 DNA is kept, in frame starting at base 1. According to the germline V gene, CDR1 reads SGHRS and CDR2 reads YFSETQ. Trimming removed 4 bases from V and 6 bases from J; the gene matches leave 9 bases unexplained. TCRbeta CDR3 regions were amplified from genomic DNA by means of the immunoSEQ Assay, a bias-controlled multiplex PCR. The paper's data handling went like this. Within the assay, amplification of reference gene primers was used to estimate how many nucleated cells each sample contained. Sequence reads were collapsed and filtered to measure the absolute abundance of every unique TCRbeta CDR3 rearrangement. For each sample, productive Simpson clonality was calculated as the square root of Simpson's diversity index over productive rearrangements. TCRdb holds this immuneACCESS table with in-frame rearrangements only. Some clones are missing; in checked studies, unresolved V genes explain under half, and the rest has no known cause. V and J calls plus clone size are reproduced from that table; the DNA served to infer D and trimming. This sample holds about 210,000 clones; about nine tenths were observed only once. About 1.8% of the sample is taken by the ten largest.

Collaborating institutions collected whole blood in K2EDTA tubes following their own protocols. For TCRbeta analysis, collaborators shipped samples in one of three forms: frozen whole blood, isolated PBMCs, or DNA extracted from either of those sample types. The sample originates from a study of blood T cell repertoires in COVID-19 (dated by TCRdb to 2018 to 2021). About the study as a whole: Samples from collaborators originated in the United States, Italy and Spain and spanned both the acute and convalescent phases of COVID-19. The material from the prospective study consisted of cDNA or gDNA derived from T cells, B-cell-depleted T cells, or PBMCs. Subjects who had been exposed to COVID-19, were actively infected with it, or had recovered from it provided the deeply sampled blood TCRbeta repertoires that made up the dataset. A freely available public database, intended as a resource for researchers studying the immune response to SARS-CoV-2, is where the repertoires were released. Samples were obtained from the ongoing ImmuneRACE study (first 160 participants) and from some 1,300 subjects provided by 6 global collaborators. Nearly every sample came with metadata listing a de-identified subject ID, COVID-19 status, age in years and sex. Where HLA class I and class II types were available, the types were taken from metadata supplied by the sample provider, not from assay-based typing.

Overall study results and their limits: How much clinical and demographic metadata was included differed by source and by participant, and the metadata was provided uncurated.

This receptor chain uses TRBV5-1 and TRBJ2-3; the central 9 bases match TRBD1. The TCR comes from a man aged 65-85 years with acute or convalescent COVID-19. Sequences were obtained from peripheral blood. The CDR3 has the sequence CASSDDRGLPDTQYF. The sequenced DNA: TGCGCCAGCAGCGACGACAGGGGGTTACCGGATACGCAGTATTTT.